These T cell receptor beta chains were read from a single sample in a study of blood T cell repertoires in COVID-19. Libraries were prepared by immunoSEQ multiplex PCR; TCRdb keeps only in-frame clonotypes and omits some of them. The profile shows approximately 140,000 clones, 70% to 85% of them singletons. The sample taken for sequencing was peripheral blood. Receptors originate from a man between 60 and 75 years old with acute or convalescent COVID-19. The CDR3 runs from the conserved cysteine through the conserved F or W. D genes are given only for firm matches. Rows may omit the clone size; those that give it use once, few, many or a size class.

abundance | d_gene | j_gene | v_gene | CDR3nt | CDR3aa
NA | NA | TRBJ1-2 | TRBV19 | TGTGCCAGTAACGGTGGAGGTCCGGGCTATGGCTACACCTTC | CASNGGGPGYGYTF
NA | NA | TRBJ1-1 | TRBV6-2/TRBV6-3 | TGTGCCAGCAGTTACCGGGCCCCAGGAGGGAACACTGAAGCTTTCTTT | CASSYRAPGGNTEAFF
once | NA | TRBJ1-2 | TRBV21-1 | TGTGCCAGCAGCAAAGAAGGGACAGGGATTGCCTATGGCTACACCTTC | CASSKEGTGIAYGYTF
NA | NA | TRBJ2-7 | TRBV5-6 | TGTGCCAGCAGCTTGGCCGTCGAGCAGTACTTC | CASSLAVEQYF
few | TRBD1 | TRBJ2-5 | TRBV27 | TGTGCCAGCAGTTTTTACTTCCGGACAGGTCAAGAGACCCAGTACTTC | CASSFYFRTGQETQYF
few | NA | TRBJ2-3 | TRBV18 | TGTGCCAGCTCACCAGACTATCCAGACACAGATACGCAGTATTTT | CASSPDYPDTDTQYF
NA | TRBD1 | TRBJ1-2 | TRBV10-1 | TGCGCCAGCGGGGCTGGACAGGATGAAAACTATGGCTACACCTTC | CASGAGQDENYGYTF
once | NA | TRBJ1-5 | TRBV30 | TGTGCCTGGGGAAGTGCGGGGTATCAGCCCCAGCATTTT | CAWGSAGYQPQHF
NA | NA | TRBJ2-1 | TRBV6-5 | TGTGCCAGCAGTTACTCGAGAGCGGGCTCCTACAATGAGCAGTTCTTC | CASSYSRAGSYNEQFF
NA | TRBD1 | TRBJ1-5 | TRBV27 | TGTGCCAGCAGCCGGGGACAGGGGGCAGCTCAGCCCCAGCATTTT | CASSRGQGAAQPQHF
NA | NA | TRBJ1-4 | TRBV6-1 | TGTGCCAGCAGTGAATGGGGGGGCCGGGAAAAACTGTTTTTT | CASSEWGGREKLFF
NA | NA | TRBJ2-5 | TRBV12-3/TRBV12-4 | TGTGCCAGCAGTTTATATCAGAGGGAGACCCAGTACTTC | CASSLYQRETQYF
few | NA | TRBJ1-3 | TRBV6-2/TRBV6-3 | TGTGCCAGCAGTCAACCGCGTAACACCATATATTTT | CASSQPRNTIYF
NA | TRBD2 | TRBJ2-7 | TRBV7-2 | TGTGCCAGCAGCTACCGGGGGACTAGCGGGAGTGAGTACTTC | CASSYRGTSGSEYF
few | NA | TRBJ1-1 | TRBV9 | TGTGCCAGCAGCCAGAGTCCACAGGGTAGCACTGAAGCTTTCTTT | CASSQSPQGSTEAFF
NA | NA | TRBJ1-5 | TRBV18 | TGTGCCAGCTCACCTCAGGGAAGGCATCAGCCCCAGCATTTT | CASSPQGRHQPQHF
NA | NA | TRBJ2-3 | TRBV24-1 | TGTGCCACCAGTGATTTGGGGGCAGGGAAGGCAGATACGCAGTATTTT | CATSDLGAGKADTQYF